The T cell receptor (beta chain) described here comes from a study of T cells in Graves' hyperthyroidism and ophthalmopathy. CDR3 size: 14 residues. V was cut by 2 bases and J by 2 bases, with 6 bases left in between. Germline V gene lookup returns CDR1 MNHNS and CDR2 SASEGT. In this sample, this clonotype turned up a few times. The investigators amplified TCR beta CDR3 regions from RNA transcripts. TCR CDR3 underwent first-round RT-PCR with the HTBI primer set. MiXCR was run by TCRdb on the multiplex PCR reads, yielding one entry per CDR3 protein. The sample has approximately 570,000 distinct CDR3 sequences; 20% are singletons.

Sequencing input: blood. V gene TRBV6-1 combines with J gene TRBJ2-2; no clear D gene. The clonotype originates from a man aged 40-49 years with Graves' ophthalmopathy. CDR3 nucleotide sequence: TGTGCCAGCAGTGAATTTACTAACACCGGGGAGCTGTTTTTT. Translated, it gives CASSEFTNTGELFF.